This T cell receptor beta chain was identified during a study of blood T cell repertoires in COVID-19. For the study at large: PBMCs, B-cell-depleted T cells, or T cells provided the cDNA or gDNA that made up the material.

The CDR3 covers 14 residues. J lost 5 bases, V lost 7 bases, and 8 bases had no gene match. Germline V lookup: CDR1 MDHEN, CDR2 SYDVKM. Authors' analysis steps: The assay estimated nucleated cells by amplifying reference gene primers. Clones were sequenced by immunoSEQ multiplex PCR, and TCRdb holds only the in-frame ones, with some missing. That table supplies the V and J calls and clone size; D and trimming were determined from the DNA. Here the sample spans some 240,000 clones, around 83% being singletons. The chain employs TRBV28 and TRBJ1-5; 7 bases match TRBD1. This clonotype originated in an older woman with COVID-19, enrolled during active disease. The sequenced material came from peripheral blood. The CDR3 reads CASNSQGLDQPQHF. In DNA form, the CDR3 reads TGTGCCAGCAATTCACAGGGGCTTGATCAGCCCCAGCATTTT.